This T cell receptor beta chain originates from a study of T cell repertoires in cytomegalovirus infection. The germline gives CDR1 SGHTA, CDR2 FQGNSA. The CDR3 runs to 15 residues. After removal of 5 bases from V and 1 base from J, the junction contained 7 bases not matched to a gene. The sample holds a few counts of this clonotype. As yet, its antigen is unknown. TCRdb ran MiXCR on the reads and lists one entry per CDR3 protein. The sample lists 40,000 to 60,000 distinct CDR3 sequences, about a fifth seen once, with approximately 90% in the top ten. The source is a human donor in good health (CMV status not recorded). Some clones in this sample may be carry-over from other donors' samples. Sample: CD8+ T cells from cultured PBMCs, taken from culture after CMV antigen stimulation. The V and J genes are TRBV7-2 and TRBJ2-7, with 8 bases identical to TRBD1. CDR3 sequence reads: CASSPDRAGSYEQYF. The DNA of the CDR3 is TGTGCCAGCAGCCCGGACAGGGCAGGGTCCTACGAGCAGTACTTC.